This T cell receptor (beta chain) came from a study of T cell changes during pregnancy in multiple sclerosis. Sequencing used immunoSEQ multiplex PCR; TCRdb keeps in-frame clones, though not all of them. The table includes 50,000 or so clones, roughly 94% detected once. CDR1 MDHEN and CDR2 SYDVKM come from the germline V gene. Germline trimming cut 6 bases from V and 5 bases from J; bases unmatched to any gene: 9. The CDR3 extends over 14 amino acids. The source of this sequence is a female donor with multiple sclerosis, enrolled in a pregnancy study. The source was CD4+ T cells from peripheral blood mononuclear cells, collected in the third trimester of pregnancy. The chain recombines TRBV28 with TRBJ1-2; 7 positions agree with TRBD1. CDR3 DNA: TGTGCCAGCAGCCCTGACAGGGTCCGGTATGGCTACACCTTC. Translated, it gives CASSPDRVRYGYTF.